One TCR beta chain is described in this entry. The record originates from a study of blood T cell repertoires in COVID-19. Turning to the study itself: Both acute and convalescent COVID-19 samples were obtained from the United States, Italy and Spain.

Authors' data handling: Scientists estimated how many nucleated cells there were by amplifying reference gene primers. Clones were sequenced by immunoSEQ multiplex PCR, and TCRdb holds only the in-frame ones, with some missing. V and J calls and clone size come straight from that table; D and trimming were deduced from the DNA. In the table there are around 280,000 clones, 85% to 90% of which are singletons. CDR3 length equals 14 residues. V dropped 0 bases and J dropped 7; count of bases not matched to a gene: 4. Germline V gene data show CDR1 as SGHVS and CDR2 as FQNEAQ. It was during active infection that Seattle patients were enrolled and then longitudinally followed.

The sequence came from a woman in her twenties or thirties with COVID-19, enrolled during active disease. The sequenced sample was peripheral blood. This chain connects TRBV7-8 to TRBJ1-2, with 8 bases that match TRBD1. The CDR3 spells CASSLADREVGYTF. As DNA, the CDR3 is TGTGCCAGCAGCTTAGCGGACAGGGAGGTTGGCTACACCTTC. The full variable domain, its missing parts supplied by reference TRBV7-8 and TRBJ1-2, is GAGVSQSPRYKVAKRGQDVALRCDPISGHVSLFWYQQALGQGPEFLTYFQNEAQLDKSGLPSDRFFAERPEGSVSTLKIQRTQQEDSAVYLCASSLADREVGYTFGSGTRLTVV.